This TCR beta chain was observed in a study of cytomegalovirus exposure and HLA in healthy donors. Points from the study as a whole: What was likely a sequencing artifact was a cluster of highly shared sequence variants. Researchers catalogued around 150 TCR beta chains as cytomegalovirus-associated. Reported performance of the classifier showed diagnosis of cytomegalovirus status with high specificity and sensitivity.

Remarks on this clone: Antigen specificity is unknown.

PCR amplification relied on 60 Vbeta primers (plus 13 Jbeta primers). How the authors handled the data: In a later analysis, 80 million to 100 million unique TCR beta chains included roughly 11 million shared by two or more donors. Profiled with immunoSEQ multiplex PCR; TCRdb holds only in-frame clones, not every one. V and J calls plus clone size are reproduced from that table; the DNA served to infer D and trimming. The sample yields more than 150,000 clones, 77% seen once. The sample comprised PBMCs. The clonotype originates from a man between 18 and 29 years old in good health and CMV-seronegative.

The CDR3 nucleotides are TGCGCCAGCAGCACTCAGGGGGGCCGGAATGAGCAGTTCTTC. Translated, it gives CASSTQGGRNEQFF. The chain couples TRBV5-1 to TRBJ2-1; weak D call: TRBD1 (7 bases). Trimming removed 4 bases at V and 7 bases at J, with 15 bases between. CDR1 is SGHRS, CDR2 YFSETQ, per germline. The CDR3 totals 14 residues.